The entry below describes one T cell receptor beta chain. The antigen is not known. These data are taken from a study of blood T cells in healthy people across ages. General study results and limits: Comparison with aged donors showed that long-lived donors had more naive CD4+ cells and higher diversity. Per million T cells, the diversity of TCR beta decreased roughly linearly as age advanced.

The authors ran a second PCR of about 6 to 11 cycles using a sample-barcoded 5' primer and a J-beta primer mix. Every cDNA molecule carried a tag from a template-switch adaptor bearing 12 random nucleotides. Using its own MiXCR run on the 5' RACE reads, TCRdb lists one record per CDR3 protein. This table holds about 1,000,000 distinct CDR3 sequences, 45% found once. This CDR3 contains 16 residues. The authors drew 8.5 to 10 milliliters of peripheral blood from each donor. This sequence was found in a woman in her fifties or sixties in good health. The V gene is TRBV12-3 or TRBV12-4, the J gene TRBJ2-5, with 16 bases matching TRBD2. Near its end, the DNA agrees better with TRBJ2-7, so the J call may be wrong. Input material: blood. The CDR3 spells CASSFGTSGRADEQYF. As DNA, the CDR3 is TGTGCCAGCAGTTTCGGGACTAGCGGGAGGGCCGACGAGCAGTACTTC.